This TCR beta chain originates from a study of shared clonotypes between healthy human individuals. Sequenced by immunoSEQ multiplex PCR; TCRdb stores in-frame clones only, minus some. The data contain approximately 100,000 clones, around 64% of them seen just once; the ten biggest clones take up around 25%. With regard to this clone: Its antigen remains unidentified.

Study-level findings and limits: It was the non-shared clonotypes that had lower generation probabilities than clonotypes shared by all four donors.

Germline assignment: CDR1 MDHEN and CDR2 SYDVKM. Trimming shortened V by 6 bases and J by 2 bases, and 11 bases separated the two germline ends. The CDR3 length is 14 residues. This clonotype originated in a woman aged 30 to 39 in good health. The sequenced sample consisted of memory CD8+ T cells sorted from blood. As to subset: CD45RO+ cells pooled with CCR7-negative TemRA cells. The chain is built from TRBV28 and TRBJ1-5, with D possibly matching TRBD1 (5 bases). The CDR3 reads CASRAGLGNQPQHF. CDR3 DNA: TGTGCCAGCAGGGCAGGGTTAGGCAATCAGCCCCAGCATTTT.